This T cell receptor beta chain was sequenced for a study of blood T cell repertoires in COVID-19 (dated by TCRdb to the early 2020s). Some background on the complete study: The collaborator samples originated in the United States, Italy and Spain and spanned the acute and convalescent phases of COVID-19. The prospective study material was composed of cDNA or gDNA derived from T cells, B-cell-depleted T cells, or PBMCs. The dataset comprised deeply sampled blood TCRbeta repertoires from subjects exposed to, actively infected with, or recovered from COVID-19. The repertoires were released in a freely available public database intended as a resource for research on the immune response to SARS-CoV-2. The samples were drawn from two sources: the first 160 participants of the ongoing ImmuneRACE study, and 1,000 to 1,500 subjects contributed by 6 global collaborators. A de-identified subject ID, COVID-19 status, age in years and sex were almost always included in the sample metadata. HLA class I and class II types, where available, came from metadata supplied by the sample provider rather than from assay-based typing. Study-level results and caveats: How much clinical and demographic metadata was included differed by source and by participant, and the metadata was provided uncurated.

In the case of this clone: It has no known antigen specificity. Per-base quality was not reported, and no clone a single base away is much larger than it.

V gives up 5 bases and J gives up 6 bases, and the segment between their germline ends measures 10 bases. CDR1 SGHNT and CDR2 YENEEA were looked up in the germline V gene. The cysteine opens and the phenylalanine closes a CDR3 of 13 amino acids. CDR3 DNA is the only sequence kept; it has 39 bases, read in frame from the first base. In Seattle, one collaborating source enrolled patients while the infection was active and tracked those patients longitudinally over the course of disease. Collaborating institutions collected whole blood in K2EDTA tubes following their own protocols. For TCRbeta analysis, collaborators shipped samples as frozen whole blood, isolated PBMCs, or DNA extracted from either of those sample types. The immunoSEQ Assay, a bias-controlled multiplex PCR, was used to amplify TCRbeta CDR3 regions from genomic DNA. Per the source publication's procedure: Within the assay, amplification of reference gene primers was used to estimate how many nucleated cells each sample contained. To quantify the absolute abundance of each unique TCRbeta CDR3 rearrangement, sequence reads were collapsed and filtered. Productive Simpson clonality was computed per sample as the square root of Simpson's diversity index over productive rearrangements. TCRdb stores this immuneACCESS table with in-frame sequences only. Part of the clones is absent; in the studies checked, under half of the shortfall reflects unresolved V genes, and no reason is known for the rest. The V and J calls and clone size are taken from that table; D and trimming were inferred from the DNA. This sample gives 200,000 to 300,000 clones in total; approximately 86% of them show up just once. The ten largest clones capture roughly 4.9% of the sample.

The chain uses TRBV11-3 and TRBJ2-2; no D segment can be confidently identified. Material for sequencing was peripheral blood. The clonotype was recovered from a woman aged 55-69 years with COVID-19, enrolled during active disease. This receptor carries the CDR3 CASSTRGPGELFF. Read as DNA, the sequence is TGTGCCAGCAGCACCCGCGGTCCCGGGGAGCTGTTTTTT.